These 10 T cell receptor beta chains originate from one sample sequenced in a study of cytomegalovirus exposure and HLA in healthy donors. With 60 Vbeta and 13 Jbeta primers, the PCR was carried out. Assay: immunoSEQ multiplex PCR; the TCRdb copy retains only in-frame clones and omits some. In the table there are over 110,000 clones, around 82% of which are singletons. Sequencing was performed on PBMCs. The receptors were gathered from a female donor in good health and CMV-seronegative.

The chain carries TRBV4-1 and TRBJ2-2; tentatively, D is TRBD1 (5 bases). The CDR3 is 16 amino acids. Germline lookup yields CDR1 MGHRA and CDR2 YSYEKL. The V and J ends lost 0 bases and 5 bases respectively, with 13 bases between them. The CDR3 DNA reads TGCGCCAGCAGCCAAGATTGGCCAGGGAAGACCGGGGAGCTGTTTTTT. Translating it yields CASSQDWPGKTGELFF.

This clone occurred once. The V and J genes are TRBV5-1 and TRBJ2-5, with TRBD1 matching over 7 bases. Germline assignment: CDR1 SGHRS and CDR2 YFSETQ. The CDR3 covers 13 residues. Germline trimming cut 3 bases from V and 11 bases from J; bases unmatched to any gene: 10. CDR3: CASSWGQTYKQYF. DNA of the CDR3: TGCGCCAGCAGCTGGGGACAGACCTACAAGCAGTACTTC.

The chain carries TRBV10-3 and TRBJ2-4; perhaps TRBD2 as D (6 bases). Trimming shortened V by 4 bases and J by 7 bases, and 8 bases separated the two germline ends. The CDR3 runs 12 residues. Germline CDR1 is ENHRY and CDR2 is SYGVKD. This chain's CDR3 is CAISVEGNIQYF. CDR3 sequence (DNA): TGTGCCATCAGTGTGGAGGGCAACATTCAGTACTTC.

The chain couples TRBV7-2 to TRBJ2-7, with D maybe TRBD2 (6 bases). Germline V gives CDR1 SGHTA, CDR2 FQGNSA. V shed 5 bases and J shed 0 bases, with 14 bases lying between them. The length of the CDR3 is 15 residues. Written as DNA, the CDR3 is TGTGCCAGCAGCCTCATAGCGGACCCCTCCTACGAGCAGTACTTC. Translating gives CASSLIADPSYEQYF.

This clone was seen only a few times. V gene TRBV6-6 combines with J gene TRBJ1-3; no reliable D call. The V end lost 2 bases, the J end lost 4 bases, and 3 bases lay between the germline ends. Germline CDR1 MNHNY, CDR2 SVGAGI (reference sequence). The CDR3 has 12 amino acids. The CDR3 protein is CASSYSGNTIYF. Here the CDR3 DNA reads TGTGCCAGCAGTTACAGCGGAAACACCATATATTTT.

J is TRBJ1-4 and V is TRBV11-2; D not certain. With 5 bases removed from V and 3 bases from J, the gap between germline ends came to 16 bases. This CDR3 spans 16 amino acids. Germline CDR1 reads SGHAT; CDR2 reads FQNNGV. The CDR3 sequence is CASSQSPGRSNEKLFF. CDR3 coding DNA: TGTGCCAGCAGCCAAAGCCCAGGTCGATCTAATGAAAAACTGTTTTTT. The whole variable domain, remainder taken from reference TRBV11-2 and TRBJ1-4, is EAGVAQSPRYKIIEKRQSVAFWCNPISGHATLYWYQQILGQGPKLLIQFQNNGVVDDSQLPKDRFSAERLKGVDSTLKIQPAKLEDSAVYLCASSQSPGRSNEKLFFGSGTQLSVL.

J is TRBJ1-5 and V is TRBV28; possible D gene TRBD1, 5 bases. Germline V gene lookup returns CDR1 MDHEN and CDR2 SYDVKM. V was trimmed by 6 bases and J by 2 bases, leaving 14 bases between them. There are 15 residues in the CDR3. CDR3 region: CASSPFAGRNQPQHF. The CDR3 DNA sequence: TGTGCCAGCAGCCCCTTCGCGGGGCGCAATCAGCCCCAGCATTTT. Together with reference TRBV28 and TRBJ1-5, the CDR3 gives the full variable domain: DVKVTQSSRYLVKRTGEKVFLECVQDMDHENMFWYRQDPGLGLRLIYFSYDVKMKEKGDIPEGYSVSREKKERFSLILESASTNQTSMYLCASSPFAGRNQPQHFGDGTRLSIL.

This sequence joins TRBV6-6 and TRBJ2-3, with 9 bases fitting TRBD2. CDR1 is MNHNY, CDR2 SVGAGI, per germline (reference sequence). There are 15 residues in the CDR3. Losses at the gene ends were 2 bases for V and 6 bases for J; bases not matched to a gene: 6. CDR3 in amino acids: CASSYQAGGADTQYF. As DNA, the CDR3 is TGTGCCAGCAGTTACCAAGCGGGGGGTGCGGATACGCAGTATTTT.

This clone has only one observation. The V call is TRBV6-1, the J call TRBJ2-1; D is perhaps TRBD1 (5 bases). The CDR3 sequence is 14 residues long. In germline, CDR1 is MNHNS, CDR2 SASEGT. Trimming shortened V by 2 bases and J by 9 bases, and 14 bases separated the two germline ends. This CDR3 is CASSEIQGFGEQFF. In nucleotides, the CDR3 is TGTGCCAGCAGTGAAATTCAGGGATTCGGTGAGCAGTTCTTC.

The chain employs TRBV15 and TRBJ2-1; D gene uncertain. CDR3 length equals 13 residues. Trimming left V 0 bases short and J 9 bases short, with 9 bases between. The germline V gene encodes CDR1 LNHNV and CDR2 YYDKDF (reference sequence). The CDR3 is CATSRDQRSEQFF. The CDR3 coding sequence is TGTGCCACCAGCAGAGACCAACGGAGTGAGCAGTTCTTC.